These 3 T cell receptor beta chains were all obtained from the same sample, sequenced in a study of untreated major depressive disorder. TCRdb keeps only in-frame clones here, not all; method: immunoSEQ multiplex PCR. The data contain 15,000 to 20,000 clones, 85% to 90% of them seen just once; the ten biggest clones take up around 0.76%. The specimen sequenced was CD4+ T cells from PBMCs. These receptors all stem from a woman in her thirties in good health.

The rearrangement joins TRBV10-3 to TRBJ2-7, with D possibly being TRBD2 (6 bases). Trimming took off 8 bases at V and 5 bases at J, with 16 bases between the two ends. CDR3 size: 13 residues. The V gene's germline CDR1 is ENHRY and CDR2 SYGVKD. Here the CDR3 DNA reads TGTGCCATCCGCGGTGGAGGGTCCAACGAGCAGTACTTC. It codes for CAIRGGGSNEQYF.

This clone was counted between two and nine times. Relative to the germline gene, one junction end is altered; a read error may explain this. The chain couples TRBV6-1 to TRBJ1-2, with D maybe TRBD1 (6 bases). This CDR3 is built from 9 residues. Germline CDR1 is MNHNS and CDR2 is SASEGT. Here the CDR3 reads CAISGWGPF. Written as DNA, the CDR3 is TGTGCCATCTCAGGTTGGGGGCCTTTC.

The gene calls are TRBV27 and TRBJ2-5; a possible D gene is TRBD1 (7 bases). This CDR3 contains 14 residues. Germline-derived CDR1 and CDR2 are MNHEY and SMNVEV (reference sequence). The V end was cut by 3 bases, the J end by 7 bases, with 15 bases between. The CDR3 region is CASSLTGRYGTQYF. CDR3 nucleotides: TGTGCCAGCAGTTTGACAGGGAGGTACGGGACCCAGTACTTC.